This is a list of T cell receptor beta chains from one sample in a study of post-analysis software for immune sequencing data. MiXCR, run by TCRdb on the PCR reads, gives a single entry per CDR3 protein. The sample yields over 250,000 distinct CDR3 sequences, around 34% seen once. Sequenced sample: blood. These receptors all come from a girl aged 10 to 17 with multiple sclerosis. Both conserved end residues are part of each CDR3. The order of the fields is V gene, J gene, clone size, D gene, CDR3 protein, CDR3 DNA. The D gene is left open where the match is weak. Clone sizes are given selectively: once, few, many, or a class where the clone is expanded.

V gene: TRBV27; J gene: TRBJ1-6; clone size: many; D gene: .; CDR3 protein: CASSPGPLSRSLHF; CDR3 DNA: TGTGCCAGCAGTCCAGGGCCCCTCTCGAGATCCCTCCACTTT
V gene: TRBV4-1; J gene: TRBJ1-2; clone size: .; D gene: TRBD1; CDR3 protein: CASSPRTGGIYGYTF; CDR3 DNA: TGCGCCAGCAGCCCCAGGACAGGAGGAATCTATGGCTACACCTTC
V gene: TRBV10-3; J gene: TRBJ1-5; clone size: .; D gene: .; CDR3 protein: CAISESGVQPQHF; CDR3 DNA: TGTGCCATCAGTGAGTCGGGAGTACAGCCCCAGCATTTT
V gene: TRBV4-1; J gene: TRBJ1-1; clone size: many; D gene: TRBD1; CDR3 protein: CASSLEGASGTEAFF; CDR3 DNA: TGCGCCAGCAGCCTCGAGGGGGCGAGTGGCACTGAAGCTTTCTTT
V gene: TRBV5-1; J gene: TRBJ1-4; clone size: many; D gene: .; CDR3 protein: CASSTDRDPYNEKLFF; CDR3 DNA: TGCGCCAGCAGCACGGACCGGGACCCTTATAATGAAAAACTGTTTTTT
V gene: TRBV5-1; J gene: TRBJ1-1; clone size: many; D gene: .; CDR3 protein: CASSQTGTTEAFF; CDR3 DNA: TGTGCCAGCAGCCAAACAGGGACCACTGAAGCTTTCTTT
V gene: TRBV13; J gene: TRBJ1-2; clone size: .; D gene: .; CDR3 protein: CASSEQGTGYTF; CDR3 DNA: TGTGCCAGCAGCGAACAGGGCACAGGCTACACCTTC
V gene: TRBV6-5; J gene: TRBJ2-4; clone size: .; D gene: .; CDR3 protein: CASSYSGFAGSTGEQYF; CDR3 DNA: TGTGCCAGCAGTTACTCGGGATTTGCGGGATCCACGGGGGAGCAGTACTTC
V gene: TRBV20-1; J gene: TRBJ2-5; clone size: medium-sized; D gene: TRBD2; CDR3 protein: CSARNPGGRETQYF; CDR3 DNA: TGCAGTGCTAGAAATCCGGGGGGGCGAGAGACCCAGTACTTC
V gene: TRBV20-1; J gene: TRBJ1-4; clone size: .; D gene: .; CDR3 protein: CSARAQVLEKLFF; CDR3 DNA: TGCAGTGCTAGAGCCCAGGTGCTAGAAAAACTGTTTTTT
V gene: TRBV7-2; J gene: TRBJ2-3; clone size: .; D gene: TRBD2; CDR3 protein: CASSLGGGGGFGTDTQYF; CDR3 DNA: TGTGCCAGCAGCTTAGGGGGGGGCGGGGGGTTCGGCACAGATACGCAGTATTTT
V gene: TRBV20-1; J gene: TRBJ2-1; clone size: .; D gene: TRBD2; CDR3 protein: CSAEAGGARDDEQFF; CDR3 DNA: TGCAGTGCCGAGGCGGGGGGAGCACGGGACGATGAGCAGTTCTTC
V gene: TRBV28; J gene: TRBJ2-1; clone size: many; D gene: .; CDR3 protein: CASSPLPSEQFF; CDR3 DNA: TGTGCCAGCAGTCCCCTTCCCTCTGAGCAGTTCTTC
V gene: TRBV20-1; J gene: TRBJ2-1; clone size: once; D gene: TRBD2; CDR3 protein: CSASLRGGLNEQFF; CDR3 DNA: TGCAGTGCTAGTTTGCGGGGGGGCCTCAATGAGCAGTTCTTC
V gene: TRBV6-5; J gene: TRBJ1-5; clone size: .; D gene: .; CDR3 protein: CASSYNCGEGHQPQHF; CDR3 DNA: TGTGCCAGCAGTTACAATTGCGGGGAGGGCCACCAGCCCCAGCATTTT
V gene: TRBV6-2/TRBV6-3; J gene: TRBJ2-7; clone size: .; D gene: TRBD2; CDR3 protein: CASSYELAGASSYNEQYF; CDR3 DNA: TGTGCCAGCAGTTACGAACTAGCGGGGGCCTCCTCCTACAATGAGCAGTACTTC
V gene: TRBV29-1; J gene: TRBJ2-3; clone size: .; D gene: .; CDR3 protein: CSVVEGVDTQYF; CDR3 DNA: TGCAGCGTTGTGGAGGGGGTAGATACGCAGTATTTT
V gene: TRBV10-3; J gene: TRBJ2-3; clone size: .; D gene: .; CDR3 protein: CAISLGAAAITDTRYF; CDR3 DNA: TGTGCCATCAGTCTAGGGGCGGCGGCGATCACAGATACGCGGTATTTT
V gene: TRBV24-1; J gene: TRBJ2-5; clone size: many; D gene: .; CDR3 protein: CATSDWDAETQYF; CDR3 DNA: TGTGCCACCAGTGACTGGGACGCGGAGACCCAGTACTTC
V gene: TRBV7-2; J gene: TRBJ2-3; clone size: many; D gene: .; CDR3 protein: CASSLGAGGYTQYF; CDR3 DNA: TGTGCCAGCAGCTTAGGGGCCGGGGGATATACGCAGTATTTT
V gene: TRBV20-1; J gene: TRBJ2-2; clone size: .; D gene: TRBD1; CDR3 protein: CSARDTRDRVNTGELFF; CDR3 DNA: TGCAGTGCTAGAGATACCCGGGACAGGGTGAACACCGGGGAGCTGTTTTTT
V gene: TRBV28; J gene: TRBJ1-6; clone size: .; D gene: TRBD1; CDR3 protein: CAGKETGGNNSPPHF; CDR3 DNA: TGTGCCGGCAAGGAGACAGGGGGGAATAATTCACCCCCCCACTTT
V gene: TRBV20-1; J gene: TRBJ2-1; clone size: many; D gene: .; CDR3 protein: CSAQRGVAYNEQFF; CDR3 DNA: TGCAGTGCGCAAAGGGGGGTGGCCTACAATGAGCAGTTCTTC
V gene: TRBV12-3/TRBV12-4; J gene: TRBJ1-2; clone size: .; D gene: .; CDR3 protein: CASTPSVGNYGYTF; CDR3 DNA: TGTGCCAGCACCCCCTCGGTGGGGAACTATGGCTACACCTTC
V gene: TRBV5-1; J gene: TRBJ2-2; clone size: .; D gene: .; CDR3 protein: CASSPGWGSTGELFF; CDR3 DNA: TGCGCCAGCAGCCCCGGCTGGGGTAGCACCGGGGAGCTGTTTTTT
V gene: TRBV4-1; J gene: TRBJ2-2; clone size: .; D gene: .; CDR3 protein: CASSQSQGNTGELFF; CDR3 DNA: TGCGCCAGCAGCCAATCGCAGGGGAACACCGGGGAGCTGTTTTTT
V gene: TRBV18; J gene: TRBJ2-1; clone size: many; D gene: TRBD2; CDR3 protein: CASSRGTSGRWNNEQFF; CDR3 DNA: TGTGCCAGCTCAAGAGGGACTAGCGGGAGGTGGAACAATGAGCAGTTCTTC
V gene: TRBV24-1; J gene: TRBJ1-1; clone size: few; D gene: TRBD1; CDR3 protein: CATSDYRGTEAFF; CDR3 DNA: TGTGCCACCAGTGATTACAGGGGTACTGAAGCTTTCTTT
V gene: TRBV3-1; J gene: TRBJ2-1; clone size: many; D gene: .; CDR3 protein: CASSQDTGFGYNEQFF; CDR3 DNA: TGTGCCAGCAGCCAAGATACAGGGTTTGGGTACAATGAGCAGTTCTTC
V gene: TRBV2; J gene: TRBJ1-2; clone size: many; D gene: .; CDR3 protein: CASSESGPNYGYTF; CDR3 DNA: TGTGCCAGCAGTGAATCGGGACCAAACTATGGCTACACCTTC
V gene: TRBV11-2; J gene: TRBJ2-3; clone size: .; D gene: TRBD2; CDR3 protein: CASSLDGGAGDTQYF; CDR3 DNA: TGTGCCAGCAGCTTAGACGGGGGGGCGGGAGATACGCAGTATTTT
V gene: TRBV3-1; J gene: TRBJ1-6; clone size: .; D gene: .; CDR3 protein: CASSQEQNSPLHF; CDR3 DNA: TGTGCCAGCAGCCAAGAACAGAATTCACCCCTCCACTTT
V gene: TRBV3-1; J gene: TRBJ1-5; clone size: .; D gene: .; CDR3 protein: CASSRQGHQPQHF; CDR3 DNA: TGTGCCAGCAGCCGGCAGGGGCATCAGCCCCAGCATTTT
V gene: TRBV5-1; J gene: TRBJ1-1; clone size: few; D gene: TRBD1; CDR3 protein: CASSPHGPGQGASEAFF; CDR3 DNA: TGCGCCAGCAGCCCGCATGGACCGGGACAGGGGGCGTCTGAAGCTTTCTTT
V gene: TRBV6-1; J gene: TRBJ2-7; clone size: .; D gene: TRBD1; CDR3 protein: CASSDSGTGSYYEQYF; CDR3 DNA: TGTGCCAGCAGTGACTCCGGGACAGGATCATACTACGAGCAGTACTTC
V gene: TRBV7-3; J gene: TRBJ2-2; clone size: many; D gene: .; CDR3 protein: CASSPGAGELFF; CDR3 DNA: TGTGCCAGCAGCCCAGGCGCCGGGGAGCTGTTTTTT
V gene: TRBV28; J gene: TRBJ2-7; clone size: many; D gene: .; CDR3 protein: CASSTGRTLYEQYF; CDR3 DNA: TGTGCCAGCAGCACGGGACGGACTCTGTACGAGCAGTACTTC
V gene: TRBV7-6; J gene: TRBJ2-1; clone size: many; D gene: TRBD1; CDR3 protein: CASSFTGTARTHNEQFF; CDR3 DNA: TGTGCCAGCAGCTTCACCGGGACAGCCCGGACCCACAATGAGCAGTTCTTC
V gene: TRBV6-4; J gene: TRBJ2-2; clone size: .; D gene: .; CDR3 protein: CASTQDLGSGELFF; CDR3 DNA: TGTGCCAGCACCCAAGACTTGGGGTCCGGGGAGCTGTTTTTT
V gene: TRBV20-1; J gene: TRBJ1-2; clone size: few; D gene: TRBD1; CDR3 protein: CSAERSLDRGGGYTF; CDR3 DNA: TGCAGTGCCGAACGATCCTTGGACAGGGGCGGCGGCTACACCTTC
V gene: TRBV7-9; J gene: TRBJ1-2; clone size: many; D gene: .; CDR3 protein: CASSAEHVYGYTF; CDR3 DNA: TGTGCCAGCAGCGCCGAACACGTCTATGGCTACACCTTC
V gene: TRBV20-1; J gene: TRBJ2-3; clone size: .; D gene: .; CDR3 protein: CSASPAGHTDTQYF; CDR3 DNA: TGCAGTGCTAGCCCGGCGGGACACACAGATACGCAGTATTTT
V gene: TRBV5-6; J gene: TRBJ2-5; clone size: .; D gene: TRBD1; CDR3 protein: CASSGDRAETQYF; CDR3 DNA: TGTGCCAGCAGCGGCGACAGGGCGGAGACCCAGTACTTC
V gene: TRBV3-1; J gene: TRBJ2-3; clone size: many; D gene: TRBD2; CDR3 protein: CASSPLAGGSKTDTQYF; CDR3 DNA: TGTGCCAGCAGCCCCCTAGCGGGAGGGAGTAAGACAGATACGCAGTATTTT
V gene: TRBV6-5; J gene: TRBJ1-2; clone size: .; D gene: TRBD1; CDR3 protein: CASSYGQGVDGYTF; CDR3 DNA: TGTGCCAGCAGTTACGGGCAGGGGGTGGATGGCTACACCTTC
V gene: TRBV20-1; J gene: TRBJ2-3; clone size: many; D gene: TRBD2; CDR3 protein: CSARGFLIAGEAGTQYF; CDR3 DNA: TGCAGTGCTAGAGGCTTTTTAATAGCGGGAGAGGCGGGTACGCAGTATTTT
V gene: TRBV29-1; J gene: TRBJ1-4; clone size: .; D gene: .; CDR3 protein: CSVGRGGEEKLFF; CDR3 DNA: TGCAGCGTTGGGAGGGGGGGCGAAGAAAAACTGTTTTTT
V gene: TRBV6-2/TRBV6-3; J gene: TRBJ2-1; clone size: once; D gene: TRBD2; CDR3 protein: CASILTSGGASEQFF; CDR3 DNA: TGTGCCAGCATTCTAACTAGCGGGGGGGCTAGTGAGCAGTTCTTC
V gene: TRBV12-5; J gene: TRBJ2-5; clone size: once; D gene: .; CDR3 protein: CASAVQPFMSGGMRETQYF; CDR3 DNA: TGTGCTAGTGCCGTTCAACCCTTTATGTCAGGGGGGATGAGGGAGACCCAGTACTTC
V gene: TRBV18; J gene: TRBJ2-1; clone size: many; D gene: TRBD1; CDR3 protein: CASSPTGGAYNEQFF; CDR3 DNA: TGTGCCAGCTCACCGACAGGGGGAGCCTACAATGAGCAGTTCTTC
V gene: TRBV7-2; J gene: TRBJ2-7; clone size: .; D gene: .; CDR3 protein: CASSLDTGFPYEQYF; CDR3 DNA: TGTGCCAGCAGCTTAGATACAGGGTTCCCCTACGAGCAGTACTTC
V gene: TRBV5-1; J gene: TRBJ2-3; clone size: many; D gene: .; CDR3 protein: CASSLSESDTQYF; CDR3 DNA: TGCGCCAGCAGCTTGTCGGAATCAGATACGCAGTATTTT
V gene: TRBV20-1; J gene: TRBJ2-4; clone size: .; D gene: TRBD2; CDR3 protein: CSAYPGREIRNGQYF; CDR3 DNA: TGCAGTGCCTACCCCGGGCGGGAGATACGGAATGGGCAGTACTTC
V gene: TRBV29-1; J gene: TRBJ2-7; clone size: few; D gene: TRBD1; CDR3 protein: CSVEVWDSQYNEQYF; CDR3 DNA: TGCAGCGTTGAAGTATGGGACAGCCAGTACAATGAGCAGTACTTC
V gene: TRBV7-2; J gene: TRBJ2-3; clone size: .; D gene: TRBD2; CDR3 protein: CASSLAGGAMDTQYF; CDR3 DNA: TGTGCCAGCAGCTTAGCCGGGGGGGCAATGGATACGCAGTATTTT
V gene: TRBV12-3/TRBV12-4; J gene: TRBJ1-1; clone size: many; D gene: .; CDR3 protein: CASRGYLITEAFF; CDR3 DNA: TGTGCCAGCAGGGGGTATTTGATCACTGAAGCTTTCTTT